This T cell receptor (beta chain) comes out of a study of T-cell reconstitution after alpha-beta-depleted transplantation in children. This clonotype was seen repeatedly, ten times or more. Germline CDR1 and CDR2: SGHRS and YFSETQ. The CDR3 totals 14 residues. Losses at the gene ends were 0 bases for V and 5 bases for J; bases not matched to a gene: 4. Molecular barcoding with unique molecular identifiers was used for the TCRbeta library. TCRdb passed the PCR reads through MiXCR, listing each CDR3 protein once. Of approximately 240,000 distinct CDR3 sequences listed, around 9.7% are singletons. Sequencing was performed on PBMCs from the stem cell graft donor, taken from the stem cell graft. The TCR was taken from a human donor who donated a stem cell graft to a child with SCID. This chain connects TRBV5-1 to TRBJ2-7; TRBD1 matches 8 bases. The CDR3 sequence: CASSLDRGRNEQYF. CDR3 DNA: TGCGCCAGCAGCTTGGACAGGGGGAGAAACGAGCAGTACTTC.